This TCR beta chain stems from a study of blood T cells in healthy people across ages (dated by TCRdb to between 2015 and 2017). General notes on the study: In model experiments, template switching captured roughly one uniquely barcoded TCR beta cDNA molecule for every two T cells. To avoid experimental bias, donors of different ages were randomly spread across the sequencing lanes. Using the same blood draw, the study looked at two additional independent replicas of 1 million unique cDNA reads for two donors, one aged 18 to 29 and the other aged 80 or older. Age-related changes in TCR beta repertoire diversity were measured in the study by deep sequencing normalized with unique cDNA molecular identifiers. The donors were divided into four age groups: young (average roughly 15 years), middle-aged (around 41), aged (around 67) and long-lived (more than 75). Overall results and qualifications from the work: Observed TCR beta diversity correlated strongly with the percentage of naive T cells measured by flow cytometry. The CMV infection status of donors was not known, potentially confounding age-related changes in expanded clonotypes. Since profiling was done on bulk unsorted PBMCs, naive and antigen-experienced compartments could not be conclusively compared. Observed TCR beta diversity per million T cells fell roughly linearly with age, and a significant reduction was already apparent by age around 39. Compared with the aged group, the long-lived group had more naive CD4+ T cells, fewer expanded clones and increased TCR diversity, suggesting age selection. Estimates of total diversity based on one million sequenced T cells were considered lower bounds and underestimates.

Systemically healthy Caucasian individuals from Russia, approximately 39 in total and aged about 6 to 95 years, were included as donors. Each donor gave 8.5 to 10 milliliters of peripheral blood, collected into EDTA-treated Vacutainer tubes. Ficoll-Paque density-gradient centrifugation was used to isolate PBMCs, with at least 6.5 million per sample. Trizol reagent was used to extract total RNA from PBMCs, with at least 5.5 micrograms per sample. For every donor, flow cytometry on a PBMC aliquot measured the percentage of naive CD45RAhigh/CD27high T cells. V and J are truncated by 7 bases and 5 bases respectively, leaving an intervening sequence of 17 bases. In the germline V gene, CDR1 corresponds to SQVTM and CDR2 to ANQGSEA. The CDR3 holds 13 amino acids from the cysteine to the phenylalanine. CDR3 DNA only is kept here, 39 bases in frame from base 1. This clonotype was counted only a few times. What antigen it recognizes has not been identified. No clone much larger than this one lies a single base away; base qualities are absent.

Libraries came from 5' RACE. This sample was sequenced with an Illumina HiSeq 2500. A second PCR of about 7 to 12 cycles was performed with a sample-barcoded 5' primer and a J-beta primer mix. A template-switch 5' adaptor carrying 12 random nucleotides introduced a unique molecular identifier onto each TCR beta cDNA molecule. At least 3 million CDR3-containing paired-end reads were obtained from each sample. All of the RNA was converted into first-strand cDNA using the Mint cDNA synthesis kit, with a TRBC-specific oligonucleotide serving as the primer. Following uracil-DNA glycosylase treatment, a first 18-cycle PCR with universal primers M1SS and BC2_uni_R was performed on all cDNA. On the study's bioinformatics: For normalization, 1 million high-quality reads were randomly selected from each sample, with every read carrying a distinct molecular identifier. Reads sharing molecular identifiers were discarded rather than binned into consensus sequences. MiTCR, with a Q25 quality threshold and the strictest error-elimination algorithm, was used for CDR3 identification, clonotype clustering and error correction. A nonparametric unseen species model with Euler transformation was used to estimate a lower bound on total TCR beta diversity. TCRdb reprocessing: public reads trimmed at Q25 with fastp, clones called with MiXCR, in-frame beta chains kept. Each entry merges the rows of one CDR3 protein and shows their most common DNA and genes. TCRdb, not the authors, supplied the V and J calls. The sample table records a few hundred thousand distinct CDR3 sequences; 52% of these occur just once. 50% to 65% of the sample comes from the top ten.

Sequencing was done on a sample of blood. The chain couples TRBV29-1 to TRBJ2-5; a confident D gene designation cannot be given. The clonotype was recovered from a man aged 60-69 years in good health. The CDR3 region: CSAEPGPRETQYF. The DNA reads as follows: TGCAGCGCAGAACCCGGGCCTCGGGAGACCCAGTACTTC.